A selection of T cell receptor beta chains follows, all from one sample in a study of blood T cell repertoires in COVID-19. Assay: immunoSEQ multiplex PCR; the TCRdb copy retains only in-frame clones and omits some. The repertoire holds approximately 210,000 clones, with about four fifths as singletons. Sequencing used PBMCs or T cells enriched from blood (not recorded which). These receptors came from a woman in her sixties or seventies who had recovered from COVID-19. Each CDR3 is given with its conserved first and last residue. Each record gives: clone size, D gene, V gene, J gene, CDR3 protein, CDR3 DNA. The D gene is left open where the match is weak. Part of the rows lack a size; the others show once, few, many or a class for expanded clones.

>few|-|TRBV5-5|TRBJ2-2
CASSWGTSTNTGELFF
TGTGCCAGCAGCTGGGGGACAAGTACGAACACCGGGGAGCTGTTTTTT
>-|-|TRBV9|TRBJ2-1
CASSDPPDTGLQVYNEQFF
TGTGCCAGCAGCGACCCGCCAGACACAGGGTTGCAGGTCTACAATGAGCAGTTCTTC
>-|-|TRBV19|TRBJ1-1
CASRKQGPTEAFF
TGTGCCAGTAGGAAACAGGGACCCACTGAAGCTTTCTTT
>-|-|TRBV10-3|TRBJ2-7
CAISESDAGTYEQYF
TGTGCCATCAGTGAGTCGGATGCGGGGACCTACGAGCAGTACTTC
>-|-|TRBV7-2|TRBJ2-7
CASRSLGIHEQYF
TGTGCCAGCAGATCTCTAGGAATCCACGAGCAGTACTTC
>-|TRBD2|TRBV7-2|TRBJ2-3
CASSSSGNTQYF
TGTGCCAGCAGCTCCAGCGGGAATACGCAGTATTTT
>-|TRBD2|TRBV11-1|TRBJ2-1
CASSFLAGSEQFF
TGTGCCAGCAGCTTTCTAGCGGGGTCTGAGCAGTTCTTC
>-|-|TRBV18|TRBJ1-1
CASREGENTEAFF
TGTGCCAGCCGGGAGGGGGAAAACACTGAAGCTTTCTTT
>-|-|TRBV7-9|TRBJ2-1
CASSSGLEHDEQFF
TGTGCCAGCAGCTCCGGACTGGAGCACGATGAGCAGTTCTTC
>few|-|TRBV5-1|TRBJ1-1
CASSLASDTFITEAFF
TGCGCCAGCAGCTTGGCCTCTGACACATTTATCACTGAAGCTTTCTTT
>-|TRBD2|TRBV7-6|TRBJ2-5
CASSLESTSGGEGTQYF
TGTGCCAGCAGCTTAGAAAGTACTAGCGGGGGGGAAGGGACCCAGTACTTC
>-|-|TRBV24-1|TRBJ2-1
CATSDRQASNEQFF
TGTGCCACCAGTGATCGACAGGCTTCGAATGAGCAGTTCTTC
>-|TRBD1|TRBV5-1|TRBJ2-2
CASNPQGDTGELFF
TGCGCCAGCAACCCCCAGGGGGACACCGGGGAGCTGTTTTTT
>-|-|TRBV20-1|TRBJ2-3
CSASPADPSTDTQYF
TGCAGTGCTAGTCCAGCGGATCCGAGCACAGATACGCAGTATTTT
>-|-|TRBV5-5|TRBJ1-5
CASSLLGGAQPQHF
TGTGCCAGCAGCTTGCTAGGTGGGGCCCAGCCCCAGCATTTT
>-|-|TRBV5-1|TRBJ2-3
CASGYAVSTDTQYF
TGCGCCAGCGGATACGCGGTTAGCACAGATACGCAGTATTTT
>-|TRBD2|TRBV7-2|TRBJ2-5
CASSLFRGGGETQYF
TGTGCCAGCAGCTTATTTCGCGGGGGAGGGGAGACCCAGTACTTC
>-|-|TRBV9|TRBJ1-1
CASTQGVKGEAFF
TGTGCCAGCACCCAAGGGGTAAAGGGTGAAGCTTTCTTT
>-|TRBD2|TRBV27|TRBJ2-2
CASSGGLAGANTGELFF
TGTGCCAGCAGTGGGGGACTAGCGGGGGCAAACACCGGGGAGCTGTTTTTT
>few|-|TRBV10-1|TRBJ1-1
CASSDAQGNTEAFF
TGCGCCAGCAGTGATGCGCAGGGGAACACTGAAGCTTTCTTT
>-|-|TRBV6-2/TRBV6-3|TRBJ1-6
CASTPAGMDSPLHF
TGTGCCAGCACCCCGGCGGGGATGGATTCACCCCTCCACTTT
>-|-|TRBV6-6|TRBJ1-4
CASSPRGAVQAANEKLFF
TGTGCCAGCAGTCCGCGGGGAGCGGTCCAGGCGGCTAATGAAAAACTGTTTTTT
>-|TRBD1|TRBV7-9|TRBJ1-5
CASSLTGKNQPQHF
TGTGCCAGCAGCTTGACAGGGAAAAATCAGCCCCAGCATTTT
>-|-|TRBV7-8|TRBJ1-5
CASGSYRNQPQHF
TGTGCCAGCGGCTCTTATCGCAATCAGCCCCAGCATTTT
>-|-|TRBV3-1/TRBV3-2|TRBJ1-2
CASSLGGGGYTF
TGTGCCAGCAGCTTAGGGGGTGGCGGCTACACCTTC
>once|-|TRBV4-3|TRBJ2-7
CASRPGTPAYEQYF
TGCGCCAGCAGGCCCGGGACACCAGCTTACGAGCAGTACTTC
>-|TRBD1|TRBV7-3|TRBJ2-2
CASSLGQGAFGELFF
TGTGCCAGCAGCTTAGGACAGGGGGCTTTCGGGGAGCTGTTTTTT
>once|-|TRBV29-1|TRBJ1-4
CSVSSEGNEKLFF
TGCAGCGTTTCCTCCGAGGGTAATGAAAAACTGTTTTTT
>-|TRBD1|TRBV6-1|TRBJ2-7
CASREAGTGGEQYF
TGTGCCAGCAGGGAAGCCGGGACAGGGGGCGAGCAGTACTTC
>-|-|TRBV11-3|TRBJ2-2
CASSLAGTNTGELFF
TGTGCCAGCAGCTTGGCGGGTACGAACACCGGGGAGCTGTTTTTT
>-|-|TRBV25-1|TRBJ1-1
CASRIEMNTEAFF
TGTGCCAGCAGGATAGAGATGAACACTGAAGCTTTCTTT